Included here is one T cell receptor (beta chain) sequence, with context. Its antigen is not identified. With 4 bases removed from V and 2 bases from J, the gap between germline ends came to 14 bases. CDR3 length: 15 residues. CDR1 is LGHDT, CDR2 YNNKEL, per germline (reference sequence). This specimen comes from a study of glioma-infiltrating T cells. Notes on the study in general: Above-expected tissue-blood divergence occurred in all gliomas, most in low-grade ones. CDR3 overlap between tissue and blood was very small.

Using RNA template, CDR3s of TCR alpha and beta were amplified with iRepertoire arm-PCR. One-step reverse transcription and amplification started from approximately 100-400 ng of tissue mRNA or PBMC total RNA. One entry per CDR3 protein results from TCRdb running MiXCR on the multiplex PCR reads. This sample carries 150,000 or so distinct CDR3 sequences, about two fifths of them seen once, and the ten largest clones take over 15%. This chain uses TRBV3-1 with TRBJ2-5; D is perhaps TRBD2 (5 bases). The sequence came from a human donor with low-grade glioma or glioblastoma, undergoing nonglioma brain surgery, or in good health (not recorded which). Sequenced input: glioma tissue, nonneoplastic brain tissue, or PBMCs (not recorded which). CDR3 nucleotides: TGTGCCAGCAGCCCATCCTGGACGGGACAAGAGACCCAGTACTTC. Its protein product is CASSPSWTGQETQYF.